Below, 9 T cell receptor beta chains from the same sample are listed, as sequenced in a study of blood T cell repertoires in COVID-19. The table came from immunoSEQ multiplex PCR; TCRdb's copy has only in-frame clones and leaves some out. The sample records under 130,000 clones, around 79% being singletons. The source material was peripheral blood. These receptors were taken from a man between 65 and 85 years old with active or convalescent COVID-19.

There are a few counts of this clone. The chain uses TRBV7-2 and TRBJ2-5; TRBD2 agrees at 15 bases. CDR1 is SGHTA, CDR2 FQGNSA, per germline. Trimming took 1 base from V and 2 from J; bases not matched to a gene: 8. The CDR3 runs 19 residues. CDR3 DNA sequence: TGTGCCAGCAGCTTAGGCCCGGGACTAGCGGGAGGTGATCAAGAGACCCAGTACTTC. As protein: CASSLGPGLAGGDQETQYF.

CDR3 sequence: CASSPIAGKGNEQFF. Here the CDR3 DNA reads TGTGCCAGCTCACCAATAGCGGGAAAGGGTAATGAGCAGTTCTTC. The chain uses TRBV18 and TRBJ2-1; 8 positions agree with TRBD2. The CDR3 extends over 15 amino acids. The J segment lost 7 bases and the V segment lost 2 bases, leaving 7 bases of the junction unmatched. CDR1 KGHSH and CDR2 LQKENI come from the germline V gene.

This sequence joins TRBV5-1 and TRBJ2-1, with 7 bases aligning to TRBD2. The CDR3 totals 15 residues. With V trimmed by 3 bases and J by 7 bases, 10 bases remained unmatched. Per germline, CDR1 SGHRS and CDR2 YFSETQ. The CDR3 bases are TGCGCCAGCAGCTCGCAACCGGGAGGTGAAAATGAGCAGTTCTTC. Its protein is CASSSQPGGENEQFF.

This chain's CDR3 is CASSSPPPRQPQHF. The CDR3 coding sequence is TGTGCCAGCAGTTCTCCTCCACCGAGGCAGCCCCAGCATTTT. V and J are TRBV6-2 or TRBV6-3 and TRBJ1-5; D not resolved. The V and J ends lost 4 bases and 7 bases respectively, with 14 bases between them. Germline V gene sequence: CDR1 MNHEY, CDR2 SVGEGT. The CDR3 length is 14 residues.

V is TRBV3-1 (or the pseudogene TRBV3-2) and J is TRBJ2-1; 8 positions match TRBD1. CDR3 length equals 14 residues. V lost 5 bases, J lost 9 bases, and 9 bases stayed unmatched. Germline V gene lookup returns CDR1 LGHDT and CDR2 YNNKEL (reference sequence). As DNA, the CDR3 is TGTGCCAGCAGCGCTTCGACAGGGGACCCTGAGCAGTTCTTC. It specifies CASSASTGDPEQFF.

This clone was seen a handful of times. V and J are TRBV27 and TRBJ1-5, with D possibly being TRBD1 (5 bases). V lost 0 bases to trimming and J lost 4 bases, with 10 bases between them. This CDR3 is built from 15 residues. CDR1 is MNHEY and CDR2 is SMNVEV in the germline V gene (reference sequence). CDR3 loop: CASSLSQGRNQPQHF. The CDR3 coding sequence is TGTGCCAGCAGTTTATCCCAGGGCAGAAATCAGCCCCAGCATTTT.

The V and J genes are TRBV6-5 and TRBJ2-7, with TRBD2 identical over 11 bases. The germline gives CDR1 MNHEY, CDR2 SVGAGI. The CDR3 is 15 residues long. Trimming at V came to 6 bases and at J to 3 bases, leaving 7 bases not matched to a gene. CDR3 in amino acids: CASSATSGAHYEQYF. The DNA of the CDR3 is TGTGCCAGCAGCGCGACTAGCGGGGCCCACTACGAGCAGTACTTC.

The chain links TRBV30 to TRBJ1-4, with D possibly being TRBD1 (5 bases). The CDR3 totals 15 residues. V lost 2 bases, J lost 0 bases, and 10 bases lay in between. Per germline, CDR1 GTSNPN and CDR2 SVGIG (reference sequence). The CDR3 here is CAWSRTLTTNEKLFF. Written as DNA, the CDR3 is TGTGCCTGGAGTAGGACATTAACAACTAATGAAAAACTGTTTTTT.

The rearrangement joins TRBV3-1 (or the pseudogene TRBV3-2) to TRBJ2-1, with a weak D call TRBD1 (6 bases). The CDR3 length is 14 residues. The ends were cut back, 5 bases at V and 7 bases at J, with 15 bases in the middle. Germline V lookup: CDR1 LGHDT, CDR2 YNNKEL (reference sequence). The CDR3 loop reads CASSGGFGWNEQFF. CDR3 DNA sequence: TGTGCCAGCAGCGGGGGCTTTGGTTGGAATGAGCAGTTCTTC.